Reported below is one T cell receptor (beta chain). This sample was taken from a study of identical twins. Every donor was a healthy Caucasian. TCRdb reprocessed the 5' RACE reads with MiXCR, giving one entry per CDR3 protein. The table lists 200,000 to 300,000 distinct CDR3 sequences, around 6.6% of them singletons. V shed 8 bases and J shed 4 bases, with 8 bases lying between them. CDR3 size: 11 residues. CDR1 and CDR2 from the germline V gene are MDHEN and SYDVKM. These same records also appear under a second study, on yellow fever vaccine responses in identical twins.

This receptor was obtained from a woman aged 18 to 35 in good health. The chain couples TRBV28 to TRBJ1-2; no clear D. Sequencing was carried out using memory (CD45RO+) T cells sorted from blood. CDR3 bases: TGTGCCAGCGGAAACTTCTATGGCTACACCTTC. Its protein is CASGNFYGYTF.